This passage covers 29 T cell receptor beta chains from one sample sequenced in a study of blood T cell repertoires in COVID-19. Assay: immunoSEQ multiplex PCR; the TCRdb copy retains only in-frame clones and omits some. Of fewer than 200,000 clones in the sample, 85% are singletons; the top ten hold approximately 7.6%. What was sequenced was peripheral blood. The receptors derive from a woman at least 80 years old with COVID-19, enrolled during active disease.

As DNA, the CDR3 is TGTGCCAGCAGCCAACAGCCATCCCCGGTCCATACGCAGTATTTT. As protein: CASSQQPSPVHTQYF. V gene TRBV7-2 combines with J gene TRBJ2-3, with D unclear. V was shortened by 5 bases and J by 7 bases, with 19 bases between the two germline ends. CDR1 and CDR2 from the germline V gene are SGHTA and FQGNSA. The CDR3 is 15 residues long.

The rearrangement uses TRBV11-2 and TRBJ2-3; possibly TRBD2 for D (6 bases). The CDR3 runs 14 residues. Germline V gene data show CDR1 as SGHAT and CDR2 as FQNNGV. Trimming shortened V by 5 bases and J by 4 bases, and 13 bases separated the two germline ends. The CDR3 region has the DNA TGTGCCAGCAGCCCGCGCTGGGGGGCAGATACGCAGTATTTT. Residues: CASSPRWGADTQYF. The full variable domain, its missing parts supplied by reference TRBV11-2 and TRBJ2-3, is EAGVAQSPRYKIIEKRQSVAFWCNPISGHATLYWYQQILGQGPKLLIQFQNNGVVDDSQLPKDRFSAERLKGVDSTLKIQPAKLEDSAVYLCASSPRWGADTQYFGPGTRLTVL.

In nucleotides, the CDR3 is TGTGCCAGCAGTTTCGGACAGTCGTGGCAGCCCCAGCATTTT. Residues: CASSFGQSWQPQHF. The chain uses TRBV6-6 and TRBJ1-5; weak D call: TRBD1 (6 bases). Trimming pared 4 bases from V and 7 bases from J, leaving 14 bases between. Germline values: CDR1 MNHNY, CDR2 SVGAGI (reference sequence). This CDR3 has 14 amino acids.

This clone occurred a few times. This chain's CDR3 is CASMGSSYNSPLHF. The CDR3 DNA follows: TGTGCCAGCATGGGCAGCTCCTATAATTCACCCCTCCACTTT. This rearrangement joins TRBV2 to TRBJ1-6; no firm D call. This CDR3 is built from 14 residues. Germline CDR1 reads SNHLY; CDR2 reads FYNNEI. V was cut by 7 bases and J by 0 bases, with 7 bases left in between.

CDR3 loop: CASRGKSGQGDTDTQYF. CDR3 nucleotide sequence: TGTGCCAGCAGGGGGAAATCGGGACAGGGGGACACAGATACGCAGTATTTT. V is TRBV21-1 and J is TRBJ2-3; TRBD1, the table's D call, was not compared with the DNA. TRBV21-1 is reported as a pseudogene. The CDR3 extends over 17 amino acids.

This sequence joins TRBV19 and TRBJ1-1; D gene ambiguous. The CDR3 runs to 15 residues. Looked up from germline, CDR1 is LNHDA and CDR2 is SQIVND (reference sequence). V was trimmed by 3 bases and J by 6 bases, leaving 17 bases between them. CDR3 residues: CASSMDLGTGAEAFF. Written as DNA, the CDR3 is TGTGCCAGTAGTATGGATTTAGGTACCGGGGCTGAAGCTTTCTTT.

The J gene is TRBJ1-6, the V gene TRBV5-1; the match to TRBD1 covers 7 bases. The J segment lost 10 bases and the V segment lost 1 base, leaving 2 bases of the junction unmatched. From germline, CDR1 is SGHRS and CDR2 YFSETQ. The CDR3 totals 13 residues. CDR3 nucleotides: TGCGCCAGCAGCTTGAACAGGGGCTCACCCCTCCACTTT. This codes for CASSLNRGSPLHF.

The gene calls are TRBV7-9 and TRBJ1-2, with TRBD1 matching 7 bases. The CDR3 totals 15 residues. Germline-derived CDR1 and CDR2 are SEHNR and FQNEAQ (reference sequence). J lost 3 bases, V lost 5 bases, and 9 bases had no gene match. This CDR3 is CASSIGTAEDYGYTF. The CDR3 region has the DNA TGTGCCAGCAGCATCGGGACAGCCGAGGACTATGGCTACACCTTC.

V and J are TRBV7-8 and TRBJ1-5, with TRBD1 matching 8 bases. Per the germline V gene, CDR1 is SGHVS and CDR2 is FQNEAQ. This CDR3 has 18 amino acids. V was clipped by 1 base and J by 2 bases; unmatched bases: 10. CDR3 in amino acids: CASSLVGTGHRRNQPQHF. For the CDR3, the DNA is TGTGCCAGCAGCTTAGTTGGGACAGGCCATCGACGCAATCAGCCCCAGCATTTT. Together with reference TRBV7-8 and TRBJ1-5, the CDR3 gives the full variable domain: GAGVSQSPRYKVAKRGQDVALRCDPISGHVSLFWYQQALGQGPEFLTYFQNEAQLDKSGLPSDRFFAERPEGSVSTLKIQRTQQEDSAVYLCASSLVGTGHRRNQPQHFGDGTRLSIL.

V gene TRBV12-5 combines with J gene TRBJ1-6; possible D gene TRBD1, 5 bases. Germline CDR1 is LGHNT and CDR2 is FRNRAP. This CDR3 spans 15 amino acids. Trimming stripped 5 bases from V and 7 bases from J, with 15 bases between. The CDR3 sequence: CASGDTGRGNSPLHF. CDR3 sequence (DNA): TGTGCTAGTGGTGACACCGGACGGGGGAATTCACCCCTCCACTTT.

A remark on this clone: This specimen includes other DNA sequences encoding the same CDR3. The chain has TRBV3-1 (or the pseudogene TRBV3-2) and TRBJ2-5; no clear D. Trimming stripped 3 bases from V and 5 bases from J, with 4 bases between. This CDR3 is 11 amino acids long. The germline V gene encodes CDR1 LGHDT and CDR2 YNNKEL (reference sequence). The CDR3 sequence: CASSQRETQYF. CDR3 in DNA: TGTGCCAGCAGCCAGCGGGAGACCCAGTACTTC.

J is TRBJ1-2 and V is TRBV27; tentatively, D is TRBD1 (6 bases). This CDR3 region has 14 residues. The germline V gene encodes CDR1 MNHEY and CDR2 SMNVEV (reference sequence). V gave up 4 bases and J gave up 1 base, with 10 bases separating them. CDR3 nucleotide sequence: TGTGCCAGCAGTTACAGGGTTGATAACTATGGCTACACCTTC. It is translated as CASSYRVDNYGYTF.

The chain couples TRBV9 to TRBJ2-5, with D possibly TRBD2 on 5 matching bases. Germline V CDR1 and CDR2: SGDLS, YYNGEE. V lost 0 bases, J lost 7 bases, and 10 bases lay in between. This CDR3 region has 13 residues. DNA of the CDR3: TGTGCCAGCAGCGTAGGGTACCGGGGGACCCAGTACTTC. The encoded protein is CASSVGYRGTQYF.

This chain uses TRBV7-2 with TRBJ1-4; 7 bases are a match to TRBD1. Per the germline V gene, CDR1 is SGHTA and CDR2 is FQGNSA. Trimming removed 8 bases from V and 0 bases from J; junction bases left unmatched: 6. The CDR3 totals 15 residues. CDR3 nucleotides: TGTGCCAGCGGGGACAGATCCACAACTAATGAAAAACTGTTTTTT. Translated, it gives CASGDRSTTNEKLFF.

The J gene is TRBJ2-1, the V gene TRBV5-1, with 9 bases aligning to TRBD1. The germline CDR1 and CDR2 sequences are SGHRS and YFSETQ. The CDR3 loop spans 15 amino acids. Trimming cost V 4 bases and J 4 bases; bases outside gene matches: 6. The CDR3 DNA is TGCGCCAGCAGCGGGACAGGGTTTTTGTACAATGAGCAGTTCTTC. Translating gives CASSGTGFLYNEQFF.

CDR3 sequence reads: CASSLAGQGGEALHF. DNA for the CDR3: TGTGCCAGCAGCTTGGCGGGACAGGGAGGCGAGGCCCTCCACTTT. The chain employs TRBV7-9 and TRBJ1-6; the match to TRBD1 covers 9 bases. The trim removed 3 bases at V and 14 bases at J, leaving 11 bases unmatched. Germline values: CDR1 SEHNR, CDR2 FQNEAQ (reference sequence). This CDR3 contains 15 residues.

The chain joins TRBV3-1 (or the pseudogene TRBV3-2) to TRBJ2-3; 11 bases align to TRBD2. Germline CDR1 LGHDT, CDR2 YNNKEL (reference sequence). Germline trimming cut 4 bases from V and 6 bases from J; bases unmatched to any gene: 9. This CDR3 contains 16 residues. The CDR3 reads CASSPPEASGRDTQYF. CDR3 in DNA: TGTGCCAGCAGCCCCCCGGAGGCTAGCGGGAGGGATACGCAGTATTTT.

The chain is built from TRBV6-5 and TRBJ2-3; D possibly corresponds to TRBD1 (6 bases). V lost 11 bases, J lost 2 bases, and 20 bases lay in between. The germline V gene encodes CDR1 MNHEY and CDR2 SVGAGI. This CDR3 is built from 15 residues. This CDR3 reads CACTWAGTITDTQYF. CDR3 nucleotides: TGTGCCTGCACCTGGGCCGGGACAATCACAGATACGCAGTATTTT.

The genes are TRBV7-9 and TRBJ2-1; 14 bases are shared with TRBD2. The CDR3 contains 16 residues. The V gene end was trimmed by 5 bases and the J gene end by 5 bases; junction bases not matched to a gene: 5. CDR1 and CDR2 (germline): SEHNR, FQNEAQ (reference sequence). The CDR3 region is CASSPLGLAGDNEQFF. DNA for the CDR3: TGTGCCAGCAGCCCCTTGGGACTAGCGGGGGACAATGAGCAGTTCTTC.

This clone has just one count. The chain combines TRBV3-1 (or the pseudogene TRBV3-2) with TRBJ1-3; 8 bases match TRBD1. Germline loops: CDR1 LGHDT, CDR2 YNNKEL (reference sequence). V lost 2 bases to trimming and J lost 0 bases; unmatched junction nucleotides: 3. This CDR3 is built from 16 residues. This chain's CDR3 is CASSQLQGGSGNTIYF. In DNA form, the CDR3 reads TGTGCCAGCAGCCAATTACAGGGGGGCTCTGGAAACACCATATATTTT.

This clone was counted only a few times. V usage is TRBV19 and J usage is TRBJ1-2; TRBD1 might be the D (5 bases). The CDR3 consists of 17 residues. V lost 2 bases and J 0 bases, leaving 16 bases between the germline ends. Germline CDR1 reads LNHDA; CDR2 reads SQIVND (reference sequence). The DNA for the CDR3 is TGTGCCAGTAGTATACCCCCTGGGGCAGGAGCTAACTATGGCTACACCTTC. Translated, it gives CASSIPPGAGANYGYTF.

V and J are TRBV7-8 and TRBJ1-1; 7 bases map to TRBD1. The J segment lost 11 bases and the V segment lost 0 bases, leaving 6 bases of the junction unmatched. The CDR3 totals 13 residues. Germline lookup yields CDR1 SGHVS and CDR2 FQNEAQ. The CDR3: CASSLAGGAAAFF. In DNA, the CDR3 is TGTGCCAGCAGCTTAGCAGGGGGCGCAGCCGCTTTCTTT.

This sequence joins TRBV13 and TRBJ2-7; D is undetermined. The germline V gene has CDR1 PRHDT and CDR2 FYEKMQ (reference sequence). The CDR3 consists of 13 residues. Between the trimmed V and J ends, which lost 3 bases and 3 bases, there was a span of 9 bases. The CDR3 nucleotides read TGTGCCAGCAGCTTTGCCGGGTTCTACGAGCAGTACTTC. It yields the protein CASSFAGFYEQYF.

The chain couples TRBV20-1 to TRBJ1-1; no reliable D call. The CDR3 runs 11 residues. The ends were cut back, 0 bases at V and 6 bases at J, with 5 bases in the middle. Germline V gene lookup returns CDR1 DFQATT and CDR2 SNEGSKA (reference sequence). Here the CDR3 reads CSARDYPEAFF. The CDR3 DNA is TGCAGTGCTAGAGATTATCCTGAAGCTTTCTTT.

This clone appeared once. This chain links TRBV3-1 (or the pseudogene TRBV3-2) with TRBJ1-1; TRBD1 is a possible D gene (6 bases). Germline-derived CDR1 and CDR2 are LGHDT and YNNKEL (reference sequence). CDR3 size: 14 residues. The germline V and J ends were trimmed by 4 bases and 4 bases, with 13 bases remaining between them. Here the CDR3 reads CASSPQGWSTEAFF. In DNA, the CDR3 is TGTGCCAGCAGCCCTCAGGGGTGGAGCACTGAAGCTTTCTTT.

This chain's CDR3 is CASSLTMPGLAGGQETQYF. CDR3 sequence (DNA): TGTGCCAGCTCACTCACGATGCCCGGACTAGCGGGGGGTCAAGAGACCCAGTACTTC. The chain combines TRBV18 with TRBJ2-5; TRBD2 matches at 14 bases. Germline V CDR1 and CDR2: KGHSH, LQKENI. This CDR3 has 19 residues. Trimming removed 4 bases from V and 2 bases from J; junction bases left unmatched: 12.

This clone came up once. The CDR3 protein is CASSRGQGDRGYTF. The CDR3 nucleotides read TGTGCCAGCAGCCGAGGACAGGGGGACCGTGGCTACACCTTC. The V call is TRBV7-8, the J call TRBJ1-2, with TRBD1 matching over 10 bases. The CDR3 is 14 amino acids. J gave up 7 bases and V 5 bases, and 7 bases lay outside the gene matches. The germline V gene encodes CDR1 SGHVS and CDR2 FQNEAQ.

The chain is built from TRBV5-4 and TRBJ1-6; the match to TRBD1 covers 8 bases. J was trimmed by 7 bases and V by 4 bases; bases with no gene match: 10. Germline V gene data show CDR1 as SGHNT and CDR2 as YYREEE (reference sequence). The CDR3 extends over 16 amino acids. Here the CDR3 DNA reads TGTGCCAGCAGCGCCGGACAGGGATCGCTAAATTCACCCCTCCACTTT. Its protein is CASSAGQGSLNSPLHF.

The CDR3 DNA reads TGCGCCAGCAGCCTAAGGTTCCTGGGAGGGACTAGCAATCAGCCCCAGCATTTT. Its translation is CASSLRFLGGTSNQPQHF. The rearrangement uses TRBV4-1 and TRBJ1-5, with TRBD1 as a possible D gene (5 bases). Germline assignment: CDR1 MGHRA and CDR2 YSYEKL. V was clipped by 4 bases and J by 0 bases, with 19 bases between them. The CDR3 contains 18 residues.